This TCR beta chain was identified during a study of T cell changes during pregnancy in multiple sclerosis. The J segment lost 5 bases and the V segment lost 6 bases, leaving 2 bases of the junction unmatched. The CDR3 has 13 amino acids. Germline V CDR1 and CDR2: MNHNS, SASEGT. Some clones are missing from TCRdb's copy, which holds only in-frame ones; the method was immunoSEQ multiplex PCR. The sample yields 75,000 to 90,000 clones, roughly nine tenths seen once. As to this clone: Other DNA sequences of this sample code for an identical CDR3.

The source is a female donor in good health, serving as a control in a pregnancy study. Some clones in this sample may be carry-over from other donors' samples. Sequencing used PBMCs, obtained in the first trimester of pregnancy. The chain is built from TRBV6-1 and TRBJ1-5; 9 nucleotides match TRBD1. CDR3 sequence: CASRRQGDQPQHF. The CDR3 region has the DNA TGTGCCAGCAGAAGACAGGGGGATCAGCCCCAGCATTTT.